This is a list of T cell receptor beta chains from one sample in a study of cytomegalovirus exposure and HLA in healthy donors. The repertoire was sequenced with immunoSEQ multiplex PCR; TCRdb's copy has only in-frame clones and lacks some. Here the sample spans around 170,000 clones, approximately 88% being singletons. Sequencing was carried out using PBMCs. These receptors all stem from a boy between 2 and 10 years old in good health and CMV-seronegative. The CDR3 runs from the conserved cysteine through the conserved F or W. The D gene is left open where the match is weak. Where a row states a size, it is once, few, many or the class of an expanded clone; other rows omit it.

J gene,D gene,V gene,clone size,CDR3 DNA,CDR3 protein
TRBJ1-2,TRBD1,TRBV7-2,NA,TGTGCCAGCAGCTGGGACAGATTGAACTATGGCTACACCTTC,CASSWDRLNYGYTF
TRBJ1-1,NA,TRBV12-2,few,TGTGCAAGTCGCTACACAGGGGGCGAGGAAGCTTTCTTT,CASRYTGGEEAFF
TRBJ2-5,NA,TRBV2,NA,TGTGCCAGCGGACACCGTGGAGAGACCCAGTACTTC,CASGHRGETQYF
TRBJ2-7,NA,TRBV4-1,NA,TGCGCCAGCAGCCAAGAAGACAGAAAAGACTACGAGCAGTACTTC,CASSQEDRKDYEQYF
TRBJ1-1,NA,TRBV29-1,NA,TGCAGCGTCGTGGGGGGGGCGGGGAGCACTGAAGCTTTCTTT,CSVVGGAGSTEAFF
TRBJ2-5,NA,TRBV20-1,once,TGCAGTGCTAGGGAGTCGGAGACCCAGTACTTC,CSARESETQYF
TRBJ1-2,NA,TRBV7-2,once,TGTGCCAGCAGCTTAGTCGGGAACTATGGCTACACCTTC,CASSLVGNYGYTF
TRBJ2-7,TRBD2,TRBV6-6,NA,TGTGCCAGCAGTTCCCCGGGACTAGCGGGAACCTACGAGCAGTACTTC,CASSSPGLAGTYEQYF
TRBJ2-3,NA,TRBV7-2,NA,TGTGCCAGCAGCCCTGGAGGGCAAAGGGATACGCAGTATTTT,CASSPGGQRDTQYF
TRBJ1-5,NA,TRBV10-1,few,TGCGCCAGCAGTGAGAGCCCCGCGGGGACCCAGCATTTT,CASSESPAGTQHF
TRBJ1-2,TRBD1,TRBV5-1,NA,TGCGCCAGCAGCTCCGGACAGGCGCTCCCTAACTATGGCTACACCTTC,CASSSGQALPNYGYTF
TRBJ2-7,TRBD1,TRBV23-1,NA,TGCGCCAGCAGTCACATTACAGGGGAGCCCTACGAGCAGTACTTC,CASSHITGEPYEQYF
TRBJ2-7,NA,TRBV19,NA,TGTGCCAGTAGTATAGGAGGATCCTACGAGCAGTACTTC,CASSIGGSYEQYF
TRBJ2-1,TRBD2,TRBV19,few,TGTGCCAGTAGTACCCCGGGAGGGGCCAAAGGCTCCTACAATGAGCAGTTCTTC,CASSTPGGAKGSYNEQFF
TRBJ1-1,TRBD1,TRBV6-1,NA,TGTGCCAGCAGCGAGGACAGGGTCACTGAAGCTTTCTTT,CASSEDRVTEAFF
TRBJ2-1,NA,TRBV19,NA,TGTGCCAGTAAGGACTTCGCAAATGAGCAGTTCTTC,CASKDFANEQFF
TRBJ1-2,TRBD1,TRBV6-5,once,TGTGCCAGCAGCTACCCGACAGGGGTCGGCTACACCTTC,CASSYPTGVGYTF
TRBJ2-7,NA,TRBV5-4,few,TGTGCCAGCAGCCGCGGGGCTAGCCCCTACGAGCAGTACTTC,CASSRGASPYEQYF